This TCR beta chain was recorded in a study of blood T cells in healthy people across ages. To note about this clonotype: What it binds is not known.

Total RNA, at least 5 micrograms per sample, came from PBMCs. For the second PCR, which ran for about 6 to 12 cycles, a sample-barcoded 5' primer and a J-beta primer mix were used. In TCRdb, the 5' RACE reads were re-called with MiXCR into one record per CDR3 protein. The sample includes about 670,000 distinct CDR3 sequences, about 43% of them seen just once. V shed 6 bases and J shed 7 bases, with 19 bases lying between them. The CDR3 length is 15 residues. The germline V gene encodes CDR1 SGHTA and CDR2 FQGNSA. Regarding the study as a whole: In long-lived donors, naive CD4+ cell counts and diversity exceeded those of aged donors.

The specimen sequenced was blood. This receptor was obtained from a man older than 75 in good health. V usage is TRBV7-2 and J usage is TRBJ2-1; D is unresolved. The CDR3 loop reads CASRTDVRNVNEQFF. The CDR3 DNA follows: TGTGCCAGCAGAACCGATGTGCGAAACGTTAATGAGCAGTTCTTC.